This T cell receptor beta chain was recovered during a study of T cell changes during pregnancy in multiple sclerosis. Assay: immunoSEQ multiplex PCR; the TCRdb copy retains only in-frame clones and omits some. The table records tens of thousands of clones, about nine tenths of them present only once. This CDR3 is 16 amino acids long. Germline CDR1 reads LNHDA; CDR2 reads SQIVND (reference sequence). Trimming took 8 bases from V and 8 from J; bases not matched to a gene: 17. The sequences come from CD4+ T cells from peripheral blood mononuclear cells, collected in the third trimester of pregnancy. This TCR came from a female donor with multiple sclerosis, enrolled in a pregnancy study. The chain couples TRBV19 to TRBJ1-5, with 8 bases fitting TRBD1. The CDR3 here is CASGERQGRVGEPQHF. CDR3 DNA sequence: TGTGCCAGTGGGGAACGACAGGGGAGGGTCGGGGAGCCCCAGCATTTT.